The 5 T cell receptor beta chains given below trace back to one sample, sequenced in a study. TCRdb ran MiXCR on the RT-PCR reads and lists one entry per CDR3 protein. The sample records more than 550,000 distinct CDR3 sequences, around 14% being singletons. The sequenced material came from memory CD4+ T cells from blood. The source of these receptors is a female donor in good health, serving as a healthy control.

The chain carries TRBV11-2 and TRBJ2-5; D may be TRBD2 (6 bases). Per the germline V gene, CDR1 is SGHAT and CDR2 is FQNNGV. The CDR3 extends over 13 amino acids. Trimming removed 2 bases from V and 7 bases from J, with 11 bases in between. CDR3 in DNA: TGTGCCAGCAGCTTACAGCTGGGAGGGACCCAGTACTTC. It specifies CASSLQLGGTQYF.

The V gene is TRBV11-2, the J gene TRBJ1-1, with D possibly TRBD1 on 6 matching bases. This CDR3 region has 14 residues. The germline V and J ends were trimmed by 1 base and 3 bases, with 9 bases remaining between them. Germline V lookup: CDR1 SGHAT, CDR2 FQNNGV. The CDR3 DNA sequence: TGTGCCAGCAGCTTAGCAGGGGCCCACACTGAAGCTTTCTTT. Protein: CASSLAGAHTEAFF.

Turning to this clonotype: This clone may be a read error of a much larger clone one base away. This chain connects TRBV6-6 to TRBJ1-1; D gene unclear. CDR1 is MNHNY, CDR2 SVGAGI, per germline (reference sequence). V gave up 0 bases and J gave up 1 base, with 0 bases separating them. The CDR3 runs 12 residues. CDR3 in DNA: TGTGCCAGCAGTTACTCGAACACTGAAGCTTTCTTT. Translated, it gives CASSYSNTEAFF.

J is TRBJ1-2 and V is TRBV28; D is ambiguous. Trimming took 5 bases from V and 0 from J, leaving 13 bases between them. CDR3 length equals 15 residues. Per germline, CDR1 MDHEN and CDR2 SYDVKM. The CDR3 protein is CASSRPDGANYGYTF. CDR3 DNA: TGTGCCAGCAGTCGACCGGACGGAGCTAACTATGGCTACACCTTC.

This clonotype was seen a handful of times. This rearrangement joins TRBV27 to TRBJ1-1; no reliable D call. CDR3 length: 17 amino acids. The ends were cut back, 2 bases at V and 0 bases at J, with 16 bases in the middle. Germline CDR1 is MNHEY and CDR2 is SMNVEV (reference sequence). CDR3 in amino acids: CASSLLVGSHMNTEAFF. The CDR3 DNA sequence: TGTGCCAGCAGTTTACTTGTGGGCAGCCATATGAACACTGAAGCTTTCTTT.